These 32 T cell receptor beta chains share one sample of origin, sequenced in a study of radiation and T cells in renal cell carcinoma. Only in-frame clones appear in the TCRdb table, and some are missing; sequencing was by immunoSEQ multiplex PCR. There are some 100,000 clones in the sample; 82% occur only once, and 5% to 8% lies in the top ten. Sample time point: baseline pretreatment blood. Treatment specified: 15 Gy SBRT to primary tumor, nephrectomy 4 weeks later. Sequenced here: blood, sampled from a patient whose treatment included radiotherapy and nephrectomy. These receptor sequences come from a man in his fifties or sixties with renal cell carcinoma.

The rearrangement links TRBV30 to TRBJ2-2; maybe TRBD1 (6 bases). Per the germline V gene, CDR1 is GTSNPN and CDR2 is SVGIG (reference sequence). This CDR3 has 16 residues. Trimming removed 4 bases at V and 0 bases at J, with 15 bases between. The CDR3 is CAWIPGHSSNTGELFF. In nucleotides, the CDR3 is TGTGCCTGGATTCCGGGACACTCATCGAACACCGGGGAGCTGTTTTTT.

The chain has TRBV11-2 and TRBJ2-7, with TRBD1 identical over 8 bases. CDR3 length equals 15 residues. Germline loops: CDR1 SGHAT, CDR2 FQNNGV. V lost 3 bases to trimming and J lost 7 bases; unmatched junction nucleotides: 11. The chain's CDR3 is CASSFSTGVYGEQYF. CDR3 DNA sequence: TGTGCCAGCAGCTTCTCGACAGGGGTCTATGGGGAGCAGTACTTC.

J is TRBJ2-2 and V is TRBV10-2; D not resolved. The germline V gene encodes CDR1 WSHSY and CDR2 SAAADI. V dropped 5 bases and J dropped 5 bases, with 12 bases sitting between them. CDR3 length: 14 amino acids. The CDR3 DNA is TGCGCCAGCAGTTTAACGCCCTGGACCGGGGAGCTGTTTTTT. Its protein is CASSLTPWTGELFF.

The J gene is TRBJ1-5, the V gene TRBV10-3, with D hard to call. The CDR3 is made up of 15 amino acids. V lost 4 bases to trimming and J lost 0 bases, with 10 bases between them. Germline loops: CDR1 ENHRY, CDR2 SYGVKD. The CDR3 region has the DNA TGTGCCATCAGTGGCCAGACAAATAGCAATCAGCCCCAGCATTTT. Protein product: CAISGQTNSNQPQHF.

V and J are TRBV4-1 and TRBJ1-4; tentatively, D is TRBD1 (6 bases). Trimming shortened V by 0 bases and J by 7 bases, and 9 bases separated the two germline ends. This CDR3 region has 14 residues. The germline V gene encodes CDR1 MGHRA and CDR2 YSYEKL. CDR3 region: CASSQDGGAEKLFF. CDR3 nucleotide sequence: TGCGCCAGCAGCCAAGATGGGGGGGCTGAAAAACTGTTTTTT.

In its sample, this clone was seen once. This chain links TRBV6-5 with TRBJ2-7; no firm D call. With 8 bases removed from V and 5 bases from J, the gap between germline ends came to 16 bases. The CDR3 is 13 residues long. CDR1 is MNHEY and CDR2 is SVGAGI in the germline V gene. CDR3 sequence (DNA): TGTGCCAGCCCCCCCGCCGGCGGTAACGAGCAGTACTTC. This gives the protein CASPPAGGNEQYF.

This clone was counted only a few times. This chain joins TRBV28 and TRBJ1-1; possibly TRBD1 for D (5 bases). The ends were cut back, 1 base at V and 11 bases at J, with 14 bases in the middle. In germline, CDR1 is MDHEN, CDR2 SYDVKM. The CDR3 length is 13 residues. CDR3 in DNA: TGTGCCAGCAGTTTATACGACCGGGGGTGGGCTTTCTTT. This translates into CASSLYDRGWAFF.

The V and J genes are TRBV27 and TRBJ2-1; 10 nucleotides line up with TRBD1. This CDR3 has 17 residues. The V gene's germline CDR1 is MNHEY and CDR2 SMNVEV (reference sequence). V dropped 1 base and J dropped 5; count of bases not matched to a gene: 8. In DNA form, the CDR3 reads TGTGCCAGCAGTTTATACGAAGGGACAGGGGTCCACAATGAGCAGTTCTTC. Translating it yields CASSLYEGTGVHNEQFF.

The gene calls are TRBV19 and TRBJ1-2; D is uncertain. Germline V CDR1 and CDR2: LNHDA, SQIVND (reference sequence). The V end lost 8 bases, the J end lost 2 bases, and 9 bases lay between the germline ends. The CDR3 has 12 residues. The CDR3: CASASENYGYTF. The CDR3 coding sequence is TGTGCCAGTGCCTCAGAGAACTATGGCTACACCTTC.

The V call is TRBV19, the J call TRBJ2-2; 9 nucleotides align to TRBD2. Germline lookup yields CDR1 LNHDA and CDR2 SQIVND (reference sequence). The CDR3 runs 15 residues. V gave up 3 bases and J gave up 4 bases; unmatched junction bases: 3. This chain's CDR3 is CASSMKAGGTGELFF. DNA for the CDR3: TGTGCCAGTAGTATGAAAGCGGGAGGCACCGGGGAGCTGTTTTTT.

The chain links TRBV19 to TRBJ1-1; no definite D call. V shed 4 bases and J shed 2 bases, with 14 bases lying between them. There are 15 residues in the CDR3. Per germline, CDR1 LNHDA and CDR2 SQIVND (reference sequence). The CDR3 DNA reads as TGTGCCAGTAGTAAGGACGGTCCGGGAAACACTGAAGCTTTCTTT. Protein: CASSKDGPGNTEAFF.

V and J are TRBV7-6 and TRBJ2-3; D is perhaps TRBD2 (6 bases). The CDR3 runs to 14 residues. Germline V gene lookup returns CDR1 SGHVS and CDR2 FNYEAQ. Trimming cost V 4 bases and J 0 bases, with 8 bases left between them. The CDR3 DNA sequence: TGTGCCAGCAGCTCTAGCGTTAGCACAGATACGCAGTATTTT. Its translation is CASSSSVSTDTQYF.

V is TRBV5-6 and J is TRBJ1-1; no definite D call. The V end lost 1 base, the J end lost 6 bases, and 7 bases lay between the germline ends. Germline V gives CDR1 SGHDT, CDR2 YYEEEE. This CDR3 is built from 12 residues. The CDR3 nucleotides read TGTGCCAGCAGCTTGTTTGGGGCTGAAGCTTTCTTT. Encoded protein: CASSLFGAEAFF.

The chain recombines TRBV6-4 with TRBJ1-1; 12 nucleotides match TRBD1. The V gene end was trimmed by 2 bases and the J gene end by 6 bases; junction bases not matched to a gene: 1. This CDR3 is 14 amino acids long. Germline-derived CDR1 and CDR2 are MRHNA and SNTAGT. The CDR3 loop reads CASSDGTGGAEAFF. Here the CDR3 DNA reads TGTGCCAGCAGTGACGGGACAGGGGGCGCTGAAGCTTTCTTT.

Only a few counts were recorded for this clone. The chain has TRBV5-1 and TRBJ1-2, with D possibly matching TRBD1 (6 bases). CDR1 and CDR2 from the germline V gene are SGHRS and YFSETQ. V was trimmed by 0 bases and J by 7 bases, leaving 16 bases between them. This CDR3 has 15 amino acids. The CDR3 sequence: CASSLERGRGGGYTF. DNA for the CDR3: TGCGCCAGCAGCTTGGAACGGGGGCGAGGTGGTGGCTACACCTTC.

The J gene is TRBJ1-1, the V gene TRBV28, with D possibly being TRBD1 (6 bases). Germline V gives CDR1 MDHEN, CDR2 SYDVKM. The CDR3 consists of 18 residues. Trimming stripped 3 bases from V and 0 bases from J, with 20 bases between. This CDR3 is CASSFWARQAYMNTEAFF. In nucleotides, the CDR3 is TGTGCCAGCAGTTTTTGGGCTCGACAGGCCTATATGAACACTGAAGCTTTCTTT.

The J gene is TRBJ2-2, the V gene TRBV4-3, with D possibly matching TRBD1 (6 bases). V was shortened by 3 bases and J by 3 bases, with 14 bases between the two germline ends. Germline V gene sequence: CDR1 LGHNA, CDR2 YSLEER. The CDR3 length is 16 residues. The CDR3 protein is CASSHFRDKYTGELFF. CDR3 in DNA: TGCGCCAGCAGCCACTTCCGGGACAAATACACCGGGGAGCTGTTTTTT.

The CDR3 DNA reads as TGCGCCAGCAGCTTTTTTGCGGGAGCGGACACCGGGGAGCTGTTTTTT. Translated: CASSFFAGADTGELFF. The rearrangement links TRBV5-1 to TRBJ2-2, with 7 bases fitting TRBD2. CDR1 and CDR2 (germline): SGHRS, YFSETQ. J lost 3 bases, V lost 2 bases, and 7 bases had no gene match. The CDR3 has 16 residues.

The rearrangement joins TRBV5-6 to TRBJ2-7, with 14 bases lining up with TRBD2. V gave up 4 bases and J gave up 4 bases; unmatched junction bases: 13. Germline assignment: CDR1 SGHDT and CDR2 YYEEEE. The CDR3 is 18 residues long. The CDR3 reads CASSETSGRARITYEQYF. The CDR3 coding sequence is TGTGCCAGCAGCGAGACTAGCGGGAGGGCCCGAATTACTTACGAGCAGTACTTC.

The chain recombines TRBV5-1 with TRBJ2-7; D possibly corresponds to TRBD1 (6 bases). The germline gives CDR1 SGHRS, CDR2 YFSETQ. This CDR3 comprises 14 residues. Trimming stripped 0 bases from V and 2 bases from J, with 9 bases between. The CDR3, as DNA: TGCGCCAGCAGCTTGGCGGGACAACCCTACGAGCAGTACTTC. Translated, it gives CASSLAGQPYEQYF.

The gene calls are TRBV5-1 and TRBJ1-4; TRBD1 is a possible D gene (5 bases). This CDR3 comprises 15 residues. Germline CDR1 SGHRS, CDR2 YFSETQ. V was clipped by 0 bases and J by 5 bases, with 11 bases between them. The CDR3 nucleotides read TGCGCCAGCAGCTTGGAAGGGACGGAGAATGAAAAACTGTTTTTT. Encoded protein: CASSLEGTENEKLFF.

The table lists this clone with a count of one. The V gene is TRBV27, the J gene TRBJ2-5; D not certain. CDR1 and CDR2 from the germline V gene are MNHEY and SMNVEV (reference sequence). The CDR3 spans 12 residues. V shed 6 bases and J shed 4 bases, with 9 bases lying between them. The CDR3 bases are TGTGCCAGCAGACAGACTGGAGAGACCCAGTACTTC. Its protein product is CASRQTGETQYF.

The chain employs TRBV28 and TRBJ2-7; D is undetermined. Germline values: CDR1 MDHEN, CDR2 SYDVKM. Trimming took 2 bases from V and 4 from J, leaving 12 bases between them. This CDR3 spans 14 amino acids. The CDR3 protein is CASSLGHDFYEQYF. The CDR3 nucleotides read TGTGCCAGCAGTTTAGGGCACGATTTTTACGAGCAGTACTTC.

The gene calls are TRBV5-6 and TRBJ2-7, with a weak D call TRBD1 (6 bases). Germline loops: CDR1 SGHDT, CDR2 YYEEEE. Trimming took off 4 bases at V and 4 bases at J, with 18 bases between the two ends. The CDR3 sequence is 15 residues long. DNA of the CDR3: TGTGCCAGCAGCAGCGCCGGGACACTTTTTTACGAGCAGTACTTC. Protein sequence: CASSSAGTLFYEQYF.

V and J are TRBV15 and TRBJ1-5; D ambiguous. Trimming removed 9 bases at V and 1 base at J, with 10 bases between. Germline lookup yields CDR1 LNHNV and CDR2 YYDKDF (reference sequence). This CDR3 is built from 13 residues. This CDR3 reads CATNQASNQPQHF. The CDR3 nucleotides are TGTGCCACGAACCAAGCAAGCAATCAGCCCCAGCATTTT.

This clone was seen only once. The genes are TRBV27 and TRBJ2-1; D gene uncertain. Trimming pared 1 base from V and 9 bases from J, leaving 4 bases between. Germline-derived CDR1 and CDR2 are MNHEY and SMNVEV (reference sequence). This CDR3 has 11 residues. The CDR3 coding sequence is TGTGCCAGCAGTTTATGGGGTGAGCAGTTCTTC. Translating gives CASSLWGEQFF.

The chain joins TRBV27 to TRBJ2-7, with no clear D. Deletions cut 5 bases from V and 7 bases from J, with 18 bases between. Per the germline V gene, CDR1 is MNHEY and CDR2 is SMNVEV (reference sequence). The CDR3 sequence is 14 residues long. The CDR3: CASSPAHTLLEQYF. CDR3 DNA: TGTGCCAGCAGTCCGGCCCACACCCTACTAGAGCAGTACTTC.

The genes are TRBV5-1 and TRBJ2-7; D uncertain. V lost 1 base and J 0 bases, leaving 5 bases between the germline ends. The CDR3 contains 13 residues. Germline V gene data show CDR1 as SGHRS and CDR2 as YFSETQ. The DNA of the CDR3 is TGCGCCAGCAGCTTGTCCAGCTCCTACGAGCAGTACTTC. As protein: CASSLSSSYEQYF.

The chain uses TRBV7-9 and TRBJ2-5; D gene uncertain. V was clipped by 5 bases and J by 4 bases, with 5 bases between them. The CDR3 runs to 11 residues. CDR1 and CDR2 (germline): SEHNR, FQNEAQ (reference sequence). DNA of the CDR3: TGTGCCAGCAGCCCCGTAGAGACCCAGTACTTC. This encodes CASSPVETQYF.

The chain couples TRBV6-5 to TRBJ2-2; D is undetermined. The CDR3 has 12 amino acids. Trimming pared 5 bases from V and 5 bases from J, leaving 6 bases between. Germline V lookup: CDR1 MNHEY, CDR2 SVGAGI. CDR3 sequence (DNA): TGTGCCAGCAGTACAAGGACCGGGGAGCTGTTTTTT. Translation: CASSTRTGELFF.

The V gene is TRBV15, the J gene TRBJ2-7; 7 bases map to TRBD1. CDR1 and CDR2 (germline): LNHNV, YYDKDF (reference sequence). The CDR3 consists of 16 residues. With V trimmed by 0 bases and J by 0 bases, 5 bases remained unmatched. The CDR3 coding sequence is TGTGCCACCAGCAGAGATCAGGGGGTGAGCTCCTACGAGCAGTACTTC. Protein sequence: CATSRDQGVSSYEQYF.

The rearrangement uses TRBV7-9 and TRBJ1-1; 8 bases align to TRBD1. Looked up from germline, CDR1 is SEHNR and CDR2 is FQNEAQ (reference sequence). The CDR3 has 15 residues. The V gene end was trimmed by 2 bases and the J gene end by 5 bases; junction bases not matched to a gene: 7. Here the CDR3 DNA reads TGTGCCAGCAGCTTAAGTGGACAGGGAGGTACTGAAGCTTTCTTT. Its protein is CASSLSGQGGTEAFF.